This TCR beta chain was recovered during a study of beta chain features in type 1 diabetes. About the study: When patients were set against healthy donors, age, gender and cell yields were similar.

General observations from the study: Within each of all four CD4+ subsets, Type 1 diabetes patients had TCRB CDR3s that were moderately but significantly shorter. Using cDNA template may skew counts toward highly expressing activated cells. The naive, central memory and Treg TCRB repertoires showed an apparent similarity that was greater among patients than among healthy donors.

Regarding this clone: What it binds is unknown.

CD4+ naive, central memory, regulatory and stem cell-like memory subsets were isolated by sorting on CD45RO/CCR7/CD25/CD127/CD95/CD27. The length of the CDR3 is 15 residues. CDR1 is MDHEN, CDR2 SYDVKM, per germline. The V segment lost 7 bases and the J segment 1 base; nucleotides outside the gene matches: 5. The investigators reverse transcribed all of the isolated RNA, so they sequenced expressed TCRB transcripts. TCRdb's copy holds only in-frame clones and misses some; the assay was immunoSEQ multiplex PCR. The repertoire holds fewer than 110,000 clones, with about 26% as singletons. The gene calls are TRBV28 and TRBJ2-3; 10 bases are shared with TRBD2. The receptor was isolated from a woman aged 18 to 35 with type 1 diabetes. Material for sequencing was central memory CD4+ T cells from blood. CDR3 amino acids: CASITLAGGTDTQYF. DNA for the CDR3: TGTGCCAGCATTACGCTAGCGGGAGGCACAGATACGCAGTATTTT.